This entry features one T cell receptor (beta chain) sequence. The antigen is not known. The record originates from a study of beta chain features in type 1 diabetes. The study, taken as a whole, reports: All four CD4+ subsets from Type 1 diabetes patients carried moderately but significantly shorter TCRB CDR3s. PCR could preferentially amplify shorter templates, alike in patients and controls. The influence of HLA type on TCRB rearrangement stayed undetermined. The naive, central memory and Treg TCRB repertoires looked more alike in patients than they did in healthy donors.

The CDR3 spans 14 residues. Germline CDR1 is SNHLY and CDR2 is FYNNEI. V gave up 1 base and J gave up 2 bases, with 6 bases separating them. The isolated RNA, all of it, was reverse transcribed, so expressed TCRB transcripts were what got sequenced. Naive, central memory and regulatory T cell samples yielded about 4 million reads on average. Here immunoSEQ multiplex PCR was the method, and the copy in TCRdb shows in-frame clones only, minus some. Of some 660,000 clones in the sample, more than 13% were seen once. Sequenced sample: naive CD4+ T cells from blood. V is TRBV2 and J is TRBJ1-5, with a weak D call TRBD1 (5 bases). The TCR originated in a man in his late teens or twenties with type 1 diabetes. The CDR3 sequence is CASSEEGRNQPQHF. The CDR3 DNA reads TGTGCCAGCAGTGAAGAGGGGCGCAATCAGCCCCAGCATTTT.